One sample yielded the 6 T cell receptor beta chains listed below, sequenced in a study of T cell responses to AZD1222 COVID-19 vaccine. Clones were sequenced by immunoSEQ multiplex PCR, and TCRdb holds only the in-frame ones, with some missing. Of 100,000 to 150,000 clones in the sample, roughly 86% are singletons; the top ten hold around 17%. The specimen was peripheral blood, collected 28 days after the second AZD1222 dose. The receptor set was obtained from an adult who received the AZD1222 COVID-19 vaccine.

The chain combines TRBV6-5 with TRBJ1-5; 7 nucleotides line up with TRBD1. There are 12 residues in the CDR3. After removal of 6 bases from V and 7 bases from J, the junction contained 3 bases not matched to a gene. From germline, CDR1 is MNHEY and CDR2 SVGAGI. CDR3 in DNA: TGTGCCAGCAGCGACAGGGACCAGCCCCAGCATTTT. Amino acid sequence: CASSDRDQPQHF.

The chain employs TRBV29-1 and TRBJ1-5, with TRBD1 as a possible D gene (5 bases). The length of the CDR3 is 13 residues. Between the trimmed V and J ends, which lost 4 bases and 7 bases, there was a span of 14 bases. Germline lookup yields CDR1 SQVTM and CDR2 ANQGSEA. CDR3 sequence reads: CSVVGTPGQPQHF. The CDR3 region has the DNA TGCAGCGTTGTCGGGACCCCTGGCCAGCCCCAGCATTTT.

J is TRBJ1-1 and V is TRBV6-1; D gene unclear. Trimming shortened V by 2 bases and J by 1 base, and 5 bases separated the two germline ends. The germline gives CDR1 MNHNS, CDR2 SASEGT. CDR3 length: 13 amino acids. Here the CDR3 reads CASSEYENTEAFF. The CDR3 region has the DNA TGTGCCAGCAGTGAATATGAGAACACTGAAGCTTTCTTT.

This chain links TRBV11-1 with TRBJ2-7; unclear D gene. Germline-derived CDR1 and CDR2 are SGHAT and FQDESV (reference sequence). The CDR3 is 16 amino acids. Trimming took off 1 base at V and 2 bases at J, with 15 bases between the two ends. CDR3 residues: CASSLEMWRDPYEQYF. The CDR3 DNA reads TGTGCCAGCAGCTTAGAGATGTGGAGAGATCCCTACGAGCAGTACTTC.

The table lists this clone with a few counts. The chain links TRBV5-1 to TRBJ2-7; D uncertain. The V end lost 1 base, the J end lost 0 bases, and 5 bases lay between the germline ends. CDR1 is SGHRS, CDR2 YFSETQ, per germline. The CDR3 is 13 residues long. This CDR3 is CASSLIGSYEQYF. The CDR3 DNA sequence: TGCGCCAGCAGCTTGATTGGCTCCTACGAGCAGTACTTC.

This chain connects TRBV3-1 (or the pseudogene TRBV3-2) to TRBJ2-3, with D possibly TRBD2 on 7 matching bases. Germline lookup yields CDR1 LGHDT and CDR2 YNNKEL (reference sequence). CDR3 size: 15 residues. Trimming removed 6 bases from V and 4 bases from J, with 17 bases in between. The CDR3 region has the DNA TGTGCCAGCAGGAAAAGGGGGGGCAGGCCAGATACGCAGTATTTT. Protein: CASRKRGGRPDTQYF.